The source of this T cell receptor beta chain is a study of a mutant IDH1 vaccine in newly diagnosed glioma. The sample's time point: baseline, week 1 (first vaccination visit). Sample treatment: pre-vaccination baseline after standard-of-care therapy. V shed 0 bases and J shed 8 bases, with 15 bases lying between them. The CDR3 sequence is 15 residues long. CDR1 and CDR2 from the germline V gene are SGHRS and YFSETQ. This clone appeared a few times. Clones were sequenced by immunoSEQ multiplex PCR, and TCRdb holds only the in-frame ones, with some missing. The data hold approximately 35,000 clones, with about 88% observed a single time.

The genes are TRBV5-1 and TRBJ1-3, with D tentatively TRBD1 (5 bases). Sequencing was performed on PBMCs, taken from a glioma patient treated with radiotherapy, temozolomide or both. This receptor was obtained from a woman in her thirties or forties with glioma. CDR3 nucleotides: TGCGCCAGCAGCTTGGTGGGGAGACAGAAGGACACCATATATTTT. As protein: CASSLVGRQKDTIYF.